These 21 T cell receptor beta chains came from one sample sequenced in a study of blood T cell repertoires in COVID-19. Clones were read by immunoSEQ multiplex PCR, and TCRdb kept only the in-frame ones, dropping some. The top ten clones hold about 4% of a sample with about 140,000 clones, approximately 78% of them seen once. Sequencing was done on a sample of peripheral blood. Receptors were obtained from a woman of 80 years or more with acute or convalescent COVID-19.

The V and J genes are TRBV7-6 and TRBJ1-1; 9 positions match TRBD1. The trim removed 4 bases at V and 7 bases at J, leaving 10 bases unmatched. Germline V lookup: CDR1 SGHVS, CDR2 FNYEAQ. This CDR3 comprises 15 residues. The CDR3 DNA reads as TGTGCCAGCAGCTCGCCGGGACAGGGATTGCGTGAAGCTTTCTTT. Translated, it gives CASSSPGQGLREAFF.

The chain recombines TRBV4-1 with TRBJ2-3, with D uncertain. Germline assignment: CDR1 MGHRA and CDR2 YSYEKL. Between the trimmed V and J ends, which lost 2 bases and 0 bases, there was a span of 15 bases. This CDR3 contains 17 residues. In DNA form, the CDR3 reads TGCGCCAGCAGCCAATTCATAGCCGTAACTAGCACAGATACGCAGTATTTT. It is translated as CASSQFIAVTSTDTQYF.

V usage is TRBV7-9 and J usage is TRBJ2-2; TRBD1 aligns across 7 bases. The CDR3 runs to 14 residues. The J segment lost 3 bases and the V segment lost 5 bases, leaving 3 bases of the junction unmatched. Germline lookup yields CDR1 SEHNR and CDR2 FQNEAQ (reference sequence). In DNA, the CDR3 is TGTGCCAGCAGCATAGGACAGGACACCGGGGAGCTGTTTTTT. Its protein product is CASSIGQDTGELFF.

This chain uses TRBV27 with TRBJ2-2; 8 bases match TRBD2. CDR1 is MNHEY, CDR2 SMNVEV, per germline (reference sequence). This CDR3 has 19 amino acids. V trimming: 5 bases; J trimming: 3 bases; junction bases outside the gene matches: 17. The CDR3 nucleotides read TGTGCCAGCAGTATCGTAGCGGGGACGGGGCATCCCTACACCGGGGAGCTGTTTTTT. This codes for CASSIVAGTGHPYTGELFF.

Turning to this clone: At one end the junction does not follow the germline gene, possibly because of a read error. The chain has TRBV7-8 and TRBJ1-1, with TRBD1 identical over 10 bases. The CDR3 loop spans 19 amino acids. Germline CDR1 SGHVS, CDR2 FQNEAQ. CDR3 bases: TGTGCCAGCAGCAACCACCAACAAACGCCGGGACAGGGGCCCTATCGGGGGATCTTT. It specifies CASSNHQQTPGQGPYRGIF.

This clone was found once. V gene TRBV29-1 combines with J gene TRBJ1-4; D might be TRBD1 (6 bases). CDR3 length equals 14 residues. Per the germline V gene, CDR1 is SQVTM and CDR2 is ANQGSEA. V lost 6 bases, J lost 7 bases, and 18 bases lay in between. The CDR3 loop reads CSVGKGEGTEKLFF. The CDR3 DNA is TGCAGCGTGGGGAAGGGGGAGGGGACTGAAAAACTGTTTTTT.

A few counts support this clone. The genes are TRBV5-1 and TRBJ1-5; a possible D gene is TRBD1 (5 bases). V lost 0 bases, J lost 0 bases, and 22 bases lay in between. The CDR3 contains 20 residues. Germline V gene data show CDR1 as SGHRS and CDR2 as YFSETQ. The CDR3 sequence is CASSLDHGTGAGNSNQPQHF. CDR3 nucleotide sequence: TGCGCCAGCAGCTTGGACCATGGTACTGGGGCAGGGAATAGCAATCAGCCCCAGCATTTT.

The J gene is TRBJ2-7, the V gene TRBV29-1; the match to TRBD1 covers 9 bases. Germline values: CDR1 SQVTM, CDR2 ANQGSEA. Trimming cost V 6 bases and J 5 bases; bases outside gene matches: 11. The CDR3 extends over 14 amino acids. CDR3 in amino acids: CSVGDGTGRHEQYF. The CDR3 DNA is TGCAGCGTGGGCGACGGGACAGGGAGGCACGAGCAGTACTTC.

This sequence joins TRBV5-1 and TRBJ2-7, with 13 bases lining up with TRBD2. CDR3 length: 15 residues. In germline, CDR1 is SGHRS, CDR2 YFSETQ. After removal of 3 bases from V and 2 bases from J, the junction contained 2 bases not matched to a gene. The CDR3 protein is CASSYGLAGAYEQYF. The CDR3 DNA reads TGCGCCAGCAGCTACGGACTAGCGGGAGCCTACGAGCAGTACTTC.

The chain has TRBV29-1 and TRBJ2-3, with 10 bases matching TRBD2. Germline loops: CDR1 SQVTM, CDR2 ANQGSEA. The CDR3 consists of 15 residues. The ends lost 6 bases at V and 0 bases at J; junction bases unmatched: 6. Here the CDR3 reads CSVRGTSVSTDTQYF. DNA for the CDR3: TGCAGCGTGAGGGGGACTAGCGTTAGCACAGATACGCAGTATTTT.

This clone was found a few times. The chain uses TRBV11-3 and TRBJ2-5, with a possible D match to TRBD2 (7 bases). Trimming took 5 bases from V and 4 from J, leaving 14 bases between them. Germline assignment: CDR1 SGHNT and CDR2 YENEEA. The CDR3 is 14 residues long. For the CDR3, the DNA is TGTGCCAGCAGCCAGACCGGGGGGCGAGAGACCCAGTACTTC. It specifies CASSQTGGRETQYF.

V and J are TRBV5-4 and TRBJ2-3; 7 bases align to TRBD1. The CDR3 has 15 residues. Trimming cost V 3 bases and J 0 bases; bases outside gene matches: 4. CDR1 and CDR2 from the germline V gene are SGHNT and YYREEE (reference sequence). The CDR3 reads CASSWNRGSTDTQYF. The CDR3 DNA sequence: TGTGCCAGCAGCTGGAACAGGGGAAGCACAGATACGCAGTATTTT.

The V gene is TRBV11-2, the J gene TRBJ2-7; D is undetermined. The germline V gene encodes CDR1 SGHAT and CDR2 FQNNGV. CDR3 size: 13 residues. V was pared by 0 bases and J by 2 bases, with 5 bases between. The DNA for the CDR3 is TGTGCCAGCAGCTTAGAAGCCCCCTACGAGCAGTACTTC. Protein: CASSLEAPYEQYF.

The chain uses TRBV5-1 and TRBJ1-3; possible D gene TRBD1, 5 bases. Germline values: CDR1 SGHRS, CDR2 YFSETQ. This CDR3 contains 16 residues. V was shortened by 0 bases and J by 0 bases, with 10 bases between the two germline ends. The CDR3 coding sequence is TGCGCCAGCAGCTTGGTGGTCGGGGGCTCTGGAAACACCATATATTTT. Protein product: CASSLVVGGSGNTIYF. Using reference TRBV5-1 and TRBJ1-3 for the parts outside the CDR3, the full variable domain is KAGVTQTPRYLIKTRGQQVTLSCSPISGHRSVSWYQQTPGQGLQFLFEYFSETQRNKGNFPGRFSGRQFSNSRSEMNVSTLELGDSALYLCASSLVVGGSGNTIYFGEGSWLTVV.

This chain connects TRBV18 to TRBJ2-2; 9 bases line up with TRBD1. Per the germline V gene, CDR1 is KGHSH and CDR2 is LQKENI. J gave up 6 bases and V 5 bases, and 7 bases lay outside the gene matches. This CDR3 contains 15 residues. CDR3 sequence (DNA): TGTGCCAGCTCAGTCACAGGGGGCTTTGCCGGGGAGCTGTTTTTT. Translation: CASSVTGGFAGELFF.

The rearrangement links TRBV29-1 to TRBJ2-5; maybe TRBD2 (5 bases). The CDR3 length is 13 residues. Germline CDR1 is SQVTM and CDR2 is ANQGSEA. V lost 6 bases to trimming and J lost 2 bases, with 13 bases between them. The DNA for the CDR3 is TGCAGCGTCGGGGAGAGGATTCAAGAGACCCAGTACTTC. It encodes CSVGERIQETQYF.

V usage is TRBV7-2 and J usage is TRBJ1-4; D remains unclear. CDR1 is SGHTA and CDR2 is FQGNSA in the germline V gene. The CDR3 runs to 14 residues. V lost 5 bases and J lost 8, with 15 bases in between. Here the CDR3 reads CASSLSRTGEKLFF. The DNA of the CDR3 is TGTGCCAGCAGCCTAAGTAGGACGGGAGAAAAACTGTTTTTT. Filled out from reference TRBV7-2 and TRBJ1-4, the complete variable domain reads GAGVSQSPSNKVTEKGKDVELRCDPISGHTALYWYRQSLGQGLEFLIYFQGNSAPDKSGLPSDRFSAERTGGSVSTLTIQRTQQEDSAVYLCASSLSRTGEKLFFGSGTQLSVL.

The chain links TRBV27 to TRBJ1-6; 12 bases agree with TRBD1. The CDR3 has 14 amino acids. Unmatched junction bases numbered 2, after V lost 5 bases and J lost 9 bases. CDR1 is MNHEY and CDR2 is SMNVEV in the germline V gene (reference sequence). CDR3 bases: TGTGCCAGCAGTCGGGACAGGGGGCGTTCACCCCTCCACTTT. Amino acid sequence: CASSRDRGRSPLHF.

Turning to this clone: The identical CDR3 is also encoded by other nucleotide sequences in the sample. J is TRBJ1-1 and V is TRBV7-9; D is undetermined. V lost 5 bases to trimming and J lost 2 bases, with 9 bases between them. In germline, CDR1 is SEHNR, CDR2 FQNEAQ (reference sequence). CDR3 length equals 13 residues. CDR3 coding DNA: TGTGCCAGCAGCCTCGACACTAACACTGAAGCTTTCTTT. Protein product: CASSLDTNTEAFF.

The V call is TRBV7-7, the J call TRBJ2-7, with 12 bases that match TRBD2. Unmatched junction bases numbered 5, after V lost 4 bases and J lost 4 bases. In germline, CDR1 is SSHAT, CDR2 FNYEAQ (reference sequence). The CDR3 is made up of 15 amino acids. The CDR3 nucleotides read TGTGCCAGCAGCTGCCCGACTAGCGGGAGATACGAGCAGTACTTC. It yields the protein CASSCPTSGRYEQYF.

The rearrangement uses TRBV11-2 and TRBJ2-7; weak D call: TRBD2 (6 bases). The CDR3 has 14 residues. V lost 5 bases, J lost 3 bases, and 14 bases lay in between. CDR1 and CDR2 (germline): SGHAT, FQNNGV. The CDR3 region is CASSVTGTYYEQYF. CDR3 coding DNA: TGTGCCAGCAGCGTAACCGGGACTTACTACGAGCAGTACTTC.